The rows below give T cell receptor beta chains drawn from one sample of a study of CD8 T cells in Susac syndrome. One entry per CDR3 protein, called by TCRdb with MiXCR from the immunoSEQ multiplex PCR reads. Of 150,000 to 250,000 distinct CDR3 sequences listed, about 95% were seen once; the top ten hold 0.093%. The sequenced material came from CD4+ T cells from PBMCs. The source of these receptors is a human donor with multiple sclerosis. CDR3s include the opening cysteine and the closing phenylalanine or tryptophan. D genes are given only for firm matches. A row's size may be missing; if present it is once, few, many or a size class.

J | D | size | V | CDR3 | DNA
TRBJ2-7 | TRBD1 | - | TRBV2 | CASRERGQEQYF | TGTGCCAGCAGAGAAAGGGGGCAAGAGCAGTACTTC
TRBJ2-7 | - | - | TRBV5-1 | CASSPPGTIYEQYF | TGCGCCAGCAGCCCCCCCGGGACGATCTACGAGCAGTACTTC
TRBJ2-3 | - | once | TRBV15 | CATSRAFRDDTQYF | TGTGCCACCAGCAGAGCCTTTCGGGACGACACGCAGTATTTT
TRBJ2-7 | - | few | TRBV11-2 | CASSSLYEQYF | TGTGCCAGCAGCTCTTTATACGAGCAGTACTTC
TRBJ2-7 | - | - | TRBV3-1 | CASSHIRDEQYF | TGTGCCAGCAGCCATATAAGGGACGAGCAGTACTTC
TRBJ2-3 | - | - | TRBV3-1 | CASSQLELGMQYF | TGTGCCAGCAGCCAACTGGAACTGGGTATGCAGTATTTT
TRBJ2-7 | - | - | TRBV18 | CASSPREGDDEQYF | TGTGCCAGCTCACCGAGGGAGGGGGATGACGAGCAGTACTTC
TRBJ2-3 | - | - | TRBV15 | CATSTPTGFPDTQYF | TGTGCCACCAGCACTCCTACAGGGTTTCCAGATACGCAGTATTTT
TRBJ2-3 | - | - | TRBV9 | CASSVSTHNTQYF | TGTGCCAGCAGCGTATCGACACATAATACGCAGTATTTT
TRBJ2-7 | - | once | TRBV7-7 | CASSLVYRGEQYF | TGTGCTAGCAGCTTAGTATACCGGGGCGAGCAGTACTTC
TRBJ2-7 | TRBD2 | once | TRBV2 | CASSELAGIYEQYF | TGTGCCAGCAGTGAACTAGCGGGGATCTACGAGCAGTACTTC
TRBJ2-1 | TRBD2 | - | TRBV29-1 | CSASGNLFGPEQFF | TGCAGCGCTAGCGGGAACCTTTTTGGCCCTGAGCAGTTCTTC
TRBJ2-1 | TRBD2 | - | TRBV9 | CASSVGTSGVYNEQFF | TGTGCCAGCAGCGTCGGGACTAGCGGGGTGTACAATGAGCAGTTCTTC
TRBJ2-5 | TRBD1 | - | TRBV24-1 | CATSDRQGRETQYF | TGTGCCACCAGTGACAGACAGGGGAGAGAGACCCAGTACTTC
TRBJ2-5 | - | - | TRBV30 | CAWDQRQETQYF | TGTGCCTGGGACCAGAGACAAGAGACCCAGTACTTC
TRBJ2-3 | TRBD2 | once | TRBV30 | CAWSDLSGSFGSTQYF | TGTGCCTGGAGTGACCTTAGCGGGAGCTTTGGGTCTACGCAGTATTTT
TRBJ2-1 | TRBD2 | - | TRBV3-1 | CASSQDGRGSYNEQFF | TGTGCCAGCAGCCAAGATGGGCGCGGGAGCTACAATGAGCAGTTCTTC
TRBJ2-5 | - | - | TRBV18 | CASGGQLQETQYF | TGTGCCAGCGGGGGGCAGCTACAAGAGACCCAGTACTTC
TRBJ2-7 | - | - | TRBV10-3 | CAIKGRSAYEQYF | TGTGCCATCAAGGGCAGGAGCGCCTACGAGCAGTACTTC
TRBJ1-2 | - | - | TRBV7-9 | CASSPLGGIYGYTF | TGTGCCAGCAGCCCTTTGGGGGGGATCTATGGCTACACCTTC
TRBJ2-7 | - | - | TRBV18 | CASSPFGGGREQYF | TGTGCCAGCTCACCCTTTGGGGGAGGCCGCGAGCAGTACTTC
TRBJ1-1 | TRBD1 | once | TRBV30 | CAWTPFPGQGAMAFF | TGTGCCTGGACCCCCTTCCCGGGACAGGGGGCTATGGCTTTCTTT
TRBJ1-1 | - | - | TRBV29-1 | CSVELQGFTEAFF | TGCAGCGTAGAATTACAGGGTTTCACTGAAGCTTTCTTT
TRBJ2-7 | - | - | TRBV20-1 | CSARRSSYEQYF | TGCAGTGCTAGAAGGAGCTCCTACGAGCAGTACTTC
TRBJ2-1 | TRBD2 | - | TRBV24-1 | CATSDYLAGGGRQFF | TGTGCCACCAGTGATTATCTAGCGGGGGGAGGTCGGCAGTTCTTC
TRBJ1-2 | - | - | TRBV30 | CVGGINYGYTF | TGTGTCGGCGGAATAAACTATGGCTACACCTTC
TRBJ1-6 | - | - | TRBV2 | CASSVVFGESPLHF | TGTGCCAGCAGTGTGGTATTTGGGGAATCACCCCTCCACTTT
TRBJ1-2 | - | - | TRBV29-1 | CSASSNYGYTF | TGCAGCGCATCGTCTAACTATGGCTACACCTTC
TRBJ2-5 | - | - | TRBV20-1 | CSALSRAGSQETQYF | TGCAGTGCATTATCCAGGGCCGGGAGCCAAGAGACCCAGTACTTC